The 32 T cell receptor beta chains below were found in one sample sequenced in a study of CD8+ T cells in alopecia areata. RNA was isolated and reverse transcribed to cDNA, the sequencing template. Libraries were prepared by immunoSEQ multiplex PCR; TCRdb keeps only in-frame clonotypes and omits some of them. The sample has 100,000 to 150,000 clones; about 49% are singletons. The material was CD8+ T cells sorted from blood, obtained at week 0. These receptors came from a human donor with alopecia areata.

The chain links TRBV5-6 to TRBJ2-7; 7 bases align to TRBD1. CDR3 length equals 14 residues. Unmatched junction bases numbered 6, after V lost 1 base and J lost 5 bases. The V gene's germline CDR1 is SGHDT and CDR2 YYEEEE. The CDR3 DNA follows: TGTGCCAGCAGCTTGTGGGGACAGCTCAACGAGCAGTACTTC. Protein sequence: CASSLWGQLNEQYF.

This clone has only a few counts. The chain links TRBV30 to TRBJ1-5, with D perhaps matching TRBD1 (5 bases). The CDR3 sequence is 14 residues long. Germline values: CDR1 GTSNPN, CDR2 SVGIG (reference sequence). V lost 3 bases, J lost 1 base, and 10 bases lay in between. In nucleotides, the CDR3 is TGTGCCTGGAGGGACACGGACAGCAATCAGCCCCAGCATTTT. Translating it yields CAWRDTDSNQPQHF.

The chain uses TRBV5-1 and TRBJ2-5; 12 bases align to TRBD1. CDR3 length equals 16 residues. The germline V gene encodes CDR1 SGHRS and CDR2 YFSETQ. J lost 4 bases, V lost 7 bases, and 11 bases had no gene match. CDR3 bases: TGCGCCAGCCACGACCCCGGGACAGGGGGCCGAGAGACCCAGTACTTC. Translated: CASHDPGTGGRETQYF.

The rearrangement joins TRBV5-4 to TRBJ2-1; D remains ambiguous. V lost 0 bases and J lost 10, with 5 bases in between. The germline gives CDR1 SGHNT, CDR2 YYREEE (reference sequence). The CDR3 has 11 residues. In DNA form, the CDR3 reads TGTGCCAGCAGCTTGGGCCCAGAGCAGTTCTTC. Amino acid sequence: CASSLGPEQFF.

This clone showed up just a few times. The chain couples TRBV6-1 to TRBJ1-6; D perhaps matches TRBD1 (6 bases). This CDR3 region has 15 residues. CDR1 and CDR2 (germline): MNHNS, SASEGT. The V gene lost 0 bases and the J gene lost 11 bases, with 14 bases spanning the gap. CDR3 protein: CASSEAGHREPPLHF. The CDR3 DNA follows: TGTGCCAGCAGTGAAGCGGGGCACAGGGAGCCACCCCTCCACTTT.

This chain joins TRBV25-1 and TRBJ2-1; 12 positions agree with TRBD2. The germline V gene has CDR1 MGHDK and CDR2 SYGVNS. The CDR3 runs to 13 residues. V was clipped by 7 bases and J by 10 bases; unmatched bases: 5. The CDR3 region has the DNA TGTGCCAGCAACCTCGGACTAGCGGGGGAGCAGTTCTTC. Translation: CASNLGLAGEQFF.

This CDR3 is CASKMIRSNSPLHF. The CDR3 DNA follows: TGTGCCAGCAAAATGATACGGAGTAATTCACCCCTCCACTTT. V gene TRBV2 combines with J gene TRBJ1-6; D uncertain. This CDR3 comprises 14 residues. Trimming shortened V by 7 bases and J by 6 bases, and 13 bases separated the two germline ends. Germline V gene data show CDR1 as SNHLY and CDR2 as FYNNEI.

This rearrangement joins TRBV2 to TRBJ2-7; D is undetermined. V lost 4 bases to trimming and J lost 5 bases, with 15 bases between them. The CDR3 runs to 14 residues. CDR1 is SNHLY, CDR2 FYNNEI, per germline. The CDR3 DNA is TGTGCCAGCAGTGCCTCGGCGTCGGAAAACGAGCAGTACTTC. It encodes CASSASASENEQYF.

This clone has a handful of counts. The chain employs TRBV29-1 and TRBJ1-1; D ambiguous. The CDR3 totals 11 residues. The V end lost 4 bases, the J end lost 1 base, and 4 bases lay between the germline ends. Germline V CDR1 and CDR2: SQVTM, ANQGSEA. The CDR3 coding sequence is TGCAGCGTTGTGTCGAACACTGAAGCTTTCTTT. Amino acid sequence: CSVVSNTEAFF.

The chain is built from TRBV27 and TRBJ1-5; D possibly corresponds to TRBD1 (6 bases). The CDR3 is made up of 15 amino acids. The V and J ends lost 4 bases and 4 bases respectively, with 14 bases between them. CDR1 and CDR2 (germline): MNHEY, SMNVEV (reference sequence). The CDR3 loop reads CASSSSGTPNQPQHF. CDR3 in DNA: TGTGCCAGCAGTTCGTCCGGGACACCAAATCAGCCCCAGCATTTT.

The V call is TRBV2, the J call TRBJ1-6; 7 bases line up with TRBD1. Trimming at V came to 7 bases and at J to 8 bases, leaving 5 bases not matched to a gene. The CDR3 runs 13 residues. From germline, CDR1 is SNHLY and CDR2 FYNNEI. CDR3: CASTETGYSPLHF. The CDR3 DNA reads as TGTGCCAGCACGGAGACAGGGTATTCACCCCTCCACTTT.

This chain joins TRBV6-5 and TRBJ1-1; 7 bases align to TRBD1. Trimming cost V 3 bases and J 1 base; bases outside gene matches: 8. The CDR3 spans 16 residues. CDR1 is MNHEY, CDR2 SVGAGI, per germline. The CDR3 coding sequence is TGTGCCAGCAGTTATATTCCCGGGACAGAGAACACTGAAGCTTTCTTT. Translating it yields CASSYIPGTENTEAFF.

This rearrangement joins TRBV30 to TRBJ1-2, with D possibly being TRBD1 (5 bases). From germline, CDR1 is GTSNPN and CDR2 SVGIG (reference sequence). This CDR3 is built from 17 residues. Trimming took off 0 bases at V and 0 bases at J, with 17 bases between the two ends. CDR3 amino acids: CAWSVEQAHYTNYGYTF. CDR3 DNA sequence: TGTGCCTGGAGTGTAGAACAGGCTCACTACACTAACTATGGCTACACCTTC.

This chain joins TRBV5-1 and TRBJ2-2; unclear D gene. The CDR3 spans 12 residues. Germline-derived CDR1 and CDR2 are SGHRS and YFSETQ. V was trimmed by 2 bases and J by 6 bases, leaving 5 bases between them. CDR3 sequence: CASSLRPGELFF. CDR3 nucleotides: TGCGCCAGCAGCTTACGACCCGGGGAGCTGTTTTTT. Combining the CDR3 with reference TRBV5-1 and TRBJ2-2 gives the whole variable domain KAGVTQTPRYLIKTRGQQVTLSCSPISGHRSVSWYQQTPGQGLQFLFEYFSETQRNKGNFPGRFSGRQFSNSRSEMNVSTLELGDSALYLCASSLRPGELFFGEGSRLTVL.

This clone was counted between two and nine times. The rearrangement links TRBV30 to TRBJ1-1, with 7 bases matching TRBD1. V was clipped by 1 base and J by 5 bases; unmatched bases: 10. CDR1 and CDR2 (germline): GTSNPN, SVGIG (reference sequence). The CDR3 runs 15 residues. The CDR3 DNA reads as TGTGCCTGGAGTGGGATTCGACAGGGATTGACTGAAGCTTTCTTT. Protein sequence: CAWSGIRQGLTEAFF.

This clone appeared a few times. This chain connects TRBV7-9 to TRBJ1-1; 9 bases fit TRBD1. V lost 3 bases, J lost 2 bases, and 4 bases stayed unmatched. The CDR3 extends over 15 amino acids. Germline V CDR1 and CDR2: SEHNR, FQNEAQ (reference sequence). This CDR3 is CASSFRTGVNTEAFF. CDR3 bases: TGTGCCAGCAGCTTTCGGACAGGGGTTAACACTGAAGCTTTCTTT.

On this clone: Other DNA sequences from this sample encode an identical CDR3 as well. This chain joins TRBV29-1 and TRBJ2-2; D is ambiguous. CDR3 size: 11 residues. Germline loops: CDR1 SQVTM, CDR2 ANQGSEA. V gave up 7 bases and J gave up 5 bases, with 8 bases separating them. The CDR3 is CSGRGTGELFF. DNA for the CDR3: TGCAGCGGCAGAGGTACCGGGGAGCTGTTTTTT.

The genes are TRBV30 and TRBJ1-6, with 8 bases that match TRBD1. Germline V lookup: CDR1 GTSNPN, CDR2 SVGIG (reference sequence). The V segment lost 2 bases and the J segment 10 bases; nucleotides outside the gene matches: 7. CDR3 length: 14 amino acids. The CDR3 bases are TGTGCCTGGAGTCCCGGGCAGGGGGCCTCACCCCTCCACTTT. Its protein is CAWSPGQGASPLHF.

This clone was observed a few times. V gene TRBV7-9 combines with J gene TRBJ1-5; TRBD1 is a possible D gene (5 bases). V lost 6 bases and J 3 bases, leaving 12 bases between the germline ends. This CDR3 has 14 residues. Per germline, CDR1 SEHNR and CDR2 FQNEAQ (reference sequence). The CDR3 DNA reads as TGTGCCAGCAGTCACGGAGGGACCAATCAGCCCCAGCATTTT. Its protein product is CASSHGGTNQPQHF.

The chain couples TRBV6-5 to TRBJ2-3; 7 bases map to TRBD1. The V gene end was trimmed by 6 bases and the J gene end by 6 bases; junction bases not matched to a gene: 0. Germline V CDR1 and CDR2: MNHEY, SVGAGI. The CDR3 loop spans 11 amino acids. In DNA form, the CDR3 reads TGTGCCAGCAGGACAGGGGATACGCAGTATTTT. Encoded protein: CASRTGDTQYF.

The chain is built from TRBV9 and TRBJ2-7; 7 bases are shared with TRBD1. J was trimmed by 7 bases and V by 1 base; bases with no gene match: 8. Germline V gives CDR1 SGDLS, CDR2 YYNGEE. The CDR3 spans 14 residues. The CDR3 DNA reads TGTGCCAGCAGCGTATCCGGGACAGCCTTTGAGCAGTACTTC. It translates to CASSVSGTAFEQYF. Full variable domain (rest looked up from reference TRBV9 and TRBJ2-7): DSGVTQTPKHLITATGQRVTLRCSPRSGDLSVYWYQQSLDQGLQFLIQYYNGEERAKGNILERFSAQQFPDLHSELNLSSLELGDSALYFCASSVSGTAFEQYFGPGTRLTVT.

The V gene is TRBV5-6, the J gene TRBJ1-2; TRBD1 is a possible D gene (5 bases). This CDR3 is 15 amino acids long. The germline V gene has CDR1 SGHDT and CDR2 YYEEEE. Trimming removed 4 bases at V and 2 bases at J, with 15 bases between. This CDR3 is CASSGDGTGNYGYTF. The DNA of the CDR3 is TGTGCCAGCAGCGGGGACGGGACGGGAAACTATGGCTACACCTTC.

The sample holds a few counts of this clone. The J gene is TRBJ1-3, the V gene TRBV5-4; D ambiguous. The CDR3 is 14 residues long. Trimming stripped 0 bases from V and 4 bases from J, with 8 bases between. CDR1 and CDR2 from the germline V gene are SGHNT and YYREEE (reference sequence). The CDR3 nucleotides read TGTGCCAGCAGCTTGGAGGAGGTCGGAAACACCATATATTTT. Translating it yields CASSLEEVGNTIYF. The full variable domain, in which reference TRBV5-4 and TRBJ1-3 provide the parts outside the CDR3, is ETGVTQSPTHLIKTRGQQVTLRCSSQSGHNTVSWYQQALGQGPQFIFQYYREEENGRGNFPPRFSGLQFPNYSSELNVNALELDDSALYLCASSLEEVGNTIYFGEGSWLTVV.

This clone was recorded a few times. The gene calls are TRBV19 and TRBJ1-5; D may be TRBD1 (6 bases). CDR3 length: 16 amino acids. The V gene's germline CDR1 is LNHDA and CDR2 SQIVND (reference sequence). Between the trimmed V and J ends, which lost 6 bases and 6 bases, there was a span of 21 bases. Written as DNA, the CDR3 is TGTGCCAGTAGACAGGGTTATAGCAATCAAGGTCAGCCCCAGCATTTT. The encoded protein is CASRQGYSNQGQPQHF. The full variable domain, with the rest looked up from reference TRBV19 and TRBJ1-5, is DGGITQSPKYLFRKEGQNVTLSCEQNLNHDAMYWYRQDPGQGLRLIYYSQIVNDFQKGDIAEGYSVSREKKESFPLTVTSAQKNPTAFYLCASRQGYSNQGQPQHFGDGTRLSIL.

V gene TRBV30 combines with J gene TRBJ1-1; 7 bases map to TRBD1. V shed 2 bases and J 4 bases; nucleotides not matched to a gene: 1. The CDR3 covers 12 residues. CDR1 is GTSNPN and CDR2 is SVGIG in the germline V gene (reference sequence). The CDR3 nucleotides are TGTGCCTGGAGTCAGGGGGGCACTGAAGCTTTCTTT. Its translation: CAWSQGGTEAFF.

The V and J genes are TRBV5-1 and TRBJ1-1; D is uncertain. The CDR3 is 13 residues long. Germline V gene sequence: CDR1 SGHRS, CDR2 YFSETQ. The ends were cut back, 3 bases at V and 4 bases at J, with 10 bases in the middle. The CDR3 nucleotides read TGCGCCAGCAGCTCGGGTGGGGTCACTGAAGCTTTCTTT. Its translation is CASSSGGVTEAFF.

V and J are TRBV7-8 and TRBJ2-3; D is unclear. CDR3 length: 17 residues. V was cut by 2 bases and J by 3 bases, with 18 bases left in between. CDR1 and CDR2 (germline): SGHVS, FQNEAQ. The CDR3 nucleotides read TGTGCCAGCAGCTTACGACTTGGGCAGTGGAGTACAGATACGCAGTATTTT. It codes for CASSLRLGQWSTDTQYF.

The genes are TRBV7-8 and TRBJ2-1, with D perhaps matching TRBD2 (5 bases). Trimming removed 4 bases at V and 12 bases at J, with 13 bases between. The germline V gene has CDR1 SGHVS and CDR2 FQNEAQ. This CDR3 spans 12 amino acids. The CDR3 loop is CASSWAGGGQFF. The CDR3 region has the DNA TGTGCCAGCAGCTGGGCGGGTGGAGGGCAGTTCTTC.

V gene TRBV2 combines with J gene TRBJ1-1; D might be TRBD1 (5 bases). This CDR3 has 14 amino acids. Germline V gives CDR1 SNHLY, CDR2 FYNNEI. Trimming removed 7 bases from V and 8 bases from J, with 20 bases in between. This CDR3 is CASTMTGVDFEAFF. DNA of the CDR3: TGTGCCAGCACCATGACGGGGGTGGATTTCGAAGCTTTCTTT.

This clone was detected a few times. The V and J genes are TRBV6-5 and TRBJ2-1; no clear D. With 8 bases removed from V and 1 base from J, the gap between germline ends came to 3 bases. Per the germline V gene, CDR1 is MNHEY and CDR2 is SVGAGI. This CDR3 is built from 11 residues. CDR3 bases: TGTGCCAGCGGTTCCTACAATGAGCAGTTCTTC. It yields the protein CASGSYNEQFF.

The genes are TRBV7-9 and TRBJ1-4; a possible D gene is TRBD1 (6 bases). Per germline, CDR1 SEHNR and CDR2 FQNEAQ (reference sequence). The CDR3 has 14 residues. V dropped 5 bases and J dropped 7 bases, with 14 bases sitting between them. The CDR3 here is CASSPDDRREKLFF. Here the CDR3 DNA reads TGTGCCAGCAGCCCTGACGACAGGCGTGAAAAACTGTTTTTT.

The J gene is TRBJ1-2, the V gene TRBV9; 8 bases are a match to TRBD1. CDR3 length equals 16 residues. The trim removed 4 bases at V and 4 bases at J, leaving 12 bases unmatched. The germline V gene has CDR1 SGDLS and CDR2 YYNGEE. The CDR3 region is CASSPGTHRGFYGYTF. CDR3 DNA: TGTGCCAGCAGCCCGGGGACCCACAGGGGGTTCTATGGCTACACCTTC.